This T cell receptor (beta chain) appears in the sequencing data of a study of cytomegalovirus exposure and HLA in healthy donors. About the study: Both the 120 validation repertoires and the approximately 670 first-cohort repertoires used the same platform, as reported by a later analysis. Study-wide results and limits: The tendency of first-cohort TCR clusters to co-occur in the 110 or so validation repertoires emerged from a later analysis. With high specificity and sensitivity, the classifier reportedly diagnosed cytomegalovirus status.

Sequencing was performed with immunoSEQ multiplex PCR; in TCRdb, only in-frame clones are kept and a portion is missing. Among over 250,000 clones, approximately 86% were seen once, and the ten largest hold 1%. From the roughly 110-subject validation cohort, which was separate from the roughly 680-subject first cohort, the donors were drawn. Of note for this clone: Antigen unknown.

The V segment lost 1 base and the J segment 1 base; nucleotides outside the gene matches: 8. The CDR3 covers 17 residues. CDR1 and CDR2 from the germline V gene are SGHRS and YFSETQ. The chain combines TRBV5-1 with TRBJ1-1; TRBD1 matches 9 bases. The TCR sequence derives from a woman under 30 in good health and CMV-seronegative. Specimen: PBMCs. CDR3 in DNA: TGCGCCAGCAGCTTGAATTACAGGGGGCGCGGGAACACTGAAGCTTTCTTT. Its protein is CASSLNYRGRGNTEAFF. Full variable domain (missing parts from reference TRBV5-1 and TRBJ1-1): KAGVTQTPRYLIKTRGQQVTLSCSPISGHRSVSWYQQTPGQGLQFLFEYFSETQRNKGNFPGRFSGRQFSNSRSEMNVSTLELGDSALYLCASSLNYRGRGNTEAFFGQGTRLTVV.